The 28 T cell receptor beta chains given below trace back to one sample, sequenced in a study of shared clonotypes between healthy human individuals (dated by TCRdb to the early 2020s). Library preparation used the immunoSEQ multiplex PCR assay. The immuneACCESS repertoire file appears here via TCRdb, limited to in-frame rearrangements. These files lack a portion of the clones; in checked studies, under half of the deficit traces to unresolved V genes, and the cause of the others is not known. Within this sample are fewer than 3 million clones, with roughly 90% of them counted one time only. 0.3% to 0.45% of the sample lies in the top ten. Material: naive CD4+ T cells from PBMCs. Explained via the paper, the cell subset or site label denotes: CD45RA+ positively selected. These receptors came from a man aged 18 to 35 in good health. Some clones in this sample may be carry-over from other donors' samples.

This clone was observed a handful of times. The rearrangement uses TRBV30 and TRBJ1-2, with D unclear. The CDR3 has 13 amino acids. V gave up 2 bases and J gave up 10 bases, with 17 bases separating them. Germline-derived CDR1 and CDR2 are GTSNPN and SVGIG (reference sequence). DNA for the CDR3: TGTGCCTGGAGTTCGAGGAGGGTCCCGTACTACACCTTC. Translating it yields CAWSSRRVPYYTF.

The rearrangement uses TRBV11-1 and TRBJ2-1, with D unclear. Germline V gene lookup returns CDR1 SGHAT and CDR2 FQDESV (reference sequence). V gave up 7 bases and J gave up 4 bases, with 11 bases separating them. The CDR3 spans 13 residues. This CDR3 reads CASTADTYNEQFF. The CDR3 DNA reads as TGTGCCAGCACCGCAGACACGTACAATGAGCAGTTCTTC.

V and J are TRBV7-9 and TRBJ1-4; TRBD1 agrees at 8 bases. V gave up 5 bases and J gave up 1 base; unmatched junction bases: 3. Germline assignment: CDR1 SEHNR and CDR2 FQNEAQ (reference sequence). The CDR3 extends over 15 amino acids. The CDR3 nucleotides are TGTGCCAGCAGCGACAGGGGCGGAACTAATGAAAAACTGTTTTTT. This gives the protein CASSDRGGTNEKLFF. Drawing the rest from reference TRBV7-9 and TRBJ1-4, the complete variable domain is DTGVSQNPRHKITKRGQNVTFRCDPISEHNRLYWYRQTLGQGPEFLTYFQNEAQLEKSRLLSDRFSAERPKGSFSTLEIQRTEQGDSAMYLCASSDRGGTNEKLFFGSGTQLSVL.

This clone was seen only once. The rearrangement joins TRBV27 to TRBJ2-5; D uncertain. Per the germline V gene, CDR1 is MNHEY and CDR2 is SMNVEV (reference sequence). The CDR3 totals 14 residues. Trimming removed 2 bases from V and 2 bases from J, with 9 bases in between. This chain's CDR3 is CASSLMGYQETQYF. The CDR3 DNA sequence: TGTGCCAGCAGTTTAATGGGGTATCAAGAGACCCAGTACTTC.

Regarding this clone: This sample includes further DNA sequences coding for the same CDR3. The V call is TRBV7-2, the J call TRBJ2-5; D call uncertain. CDR1 and CDR2 from the germline V gene are SGHTA and FQGNSA. The CDR3 has 13 amino acids. V lost 5 bases and J 2 bases, leaving 9 bases between the germline ends. Here the CDR3 reads CASSPRIQETQYF. CDR3 sequence (DNA): TGTGCCAGCAGCCCCCGAATACAAGAGACCCAGTACTTC.

This clone was detected only a few times. Other DNA sequences from this sample encode an identical CDR3 as well. The chain joins TRBV29-1 to TRBJ1-5; D unclear. CDR3 length: 12 amino acids. Per the germline V gene, CDR1 is SQVTM and CDR2 is ANQGSEA. V was shortened by 4 bases and J by 5 bases, with 9 bases between the two germline ends. The CDR3 is CSVGGGDQPQHF. The DNA for the CDR3 is TGCAGCGTTGGAGGAGGAGATCAGCCCCAGCATTTT.

The V call is TRBV15, the J call TRBJ1-1, with unresolved D. The CDR3 sequence is 13 residues long. The V gene's germline CDR1 is LNHNV and CDR2 YYDKDF (reference sequence). Trimming removed 5 bases from V and 2 bases from J, with 9 bases in between. The CDR3 spells CATSGRSNTEAFF. The CDR3 bases are TGTGCCACCAGCGGAAGGAGCAACACTGAAGCTTTCTTT.

The chain is built from TRBV6-1 and TRBJ2-5; 10 bases fit TRBD2. V lost 6 bases and J lost 1; bases outside the gene matches: 5. There are 15 residues in the CDR3. Germline-derived CDR1 and CDR2 are MNHNS and SASEGT. The CDR3 loop is CASSEPSGGQETQYF. CDR3 in DNA: TGTGCCAGCAGCGAACCTAGCGGGGGCCAAGAGACCCAGTACTTC.

The V and J genes are TRBV4-3 and TRBJ2-7, with 11 bases matching TRBD1. Germline CDR1 reads LGHNA; CDR2 reads YSLEER. V dropped 3 bases and J dropped 3; count of bases not matched to a gene: 4. CDR3 length: 15 amino acids. The CDR3 nucleotides are TGCGCCAGCAGCCACTCCGGGACAGGGGGCTACGAGCAGTACTTC. Its protein product is CASSHSGTGGYEQYF.

This chain joins TRBV4-2 and TRBJ2-1, with D possibly being TRBD2 (5 bases). Germline V gives CDR1 LGHNA, CDR2 YNFKEQ. V was trimmed by 2 bases and J by 4 bases, leaving 18 bases between them. The CDR3 length is 17 residues. CDR3 amino acids: CASSQLGRGIRYNEQFF. Written as DNA, the CDR3 is TGTGCCAGCAGCCAACTGGGGAGAGGGATCCGTTACAATGAGCAGTTCTTC.

The DNA of the CDR3 is TGTGCCTGGGACGCTGGTCTGGACGAGCAGTACTTC. This encodes CAWDAGLDEQYF. The chain links TRBV30 to TRBJ2-7; the D is unclear. V dropped 5 bases and J dropped 5 bases, with 13 bases sitting between them. This CDR3 is built from 12 residues. Germline V CDR1 and CDR2: GTSNPN, SVGIG (reference sequence).

This CDR3 is CASRHGGQGVEKLFF. For the CDR3, the DNA is TGTGCCAGCAGACATGGGGGACAGGGGGTTGAAAAACTGTTTTTT. The gene calls are TRBV28 and TRBJ1-4; TRBD1 matches 11 bases. The CDR3 length is 15 residues. The germline V gene has CDR1 MDHEN and CDR2 SYDVKM. J lost 7 bases, V lost 6 bases, and 7 bases had no gene match.

Comment on this clone: The identical CDR3 is also encoded by other nucleotide sequences in the sample. V is TRBV5-1 and J is TRBJ2-5; TRBD1 matches 7 bases. The CDR3 totals 14 residues. J lost 4 bases, V lost 1 base, and 4 bases had no gene match. Germline V gene sequence: CDR1 SGHRS, CDR2 YFSETQ. The CDR3 sequence is CASSLTGVGETQYF. CDR3 nucleotides: TGCGCCAGCAGCTTGACAGGGGTAGGAGAGACCCAGTACTTC.

This chain connects TRBV7-2 to TRBJ2-7, with D perhaps matching TRBD1 (5 bases). The germline V gene has CDR1 SGHTA and CDR2 FQGNSA. This CDR3 comprises 13 residues. V lost 5 bases and J lost 7, with 15 bases in between. The CDR3 is CASSPPGAREQYF. The CDR3 DNA reads as TGTGCCAGCAGCCCCCCTGGGGCCAGGGAGCAGTACTTC.

The gene calls are TRBV4-2 and TRBJ2-2, with D perhaps assigned TRBD1 or TRBD2 (6 bases each). The CDR3 is 16 amino acids. Germline-derived CDR1 and CDR2 are LGHNA and YNFKEQ. The V gene lost 1 base and the J gene lost 1 base, with 10 bases spanning the gap. The CDR3 nucleotides are TGTGCCAGCAGCCAAGCGGGGGCCTTGAACACCGGGGAGCTGTTTTTT. Amino acid sequence: CASSQAGALNTGELFF.

Comment on this clone: Other DNA sequences within the sample encode an identical CDR3. V and J are TRBV5-1 and TRBJ1-1; the match to TRBD1 covers 9 bases. The germline CDR1 and CDR2 sequences are SGHRS and YFSETQ. This CDR3 region has 14 residues. The V segment lost 4 bases and the J segment 1 base; nucleotides outside the gene matches: 2. CDR3 nucleotides: TGCGCCAGCAGCCTGGACAGGGGGAACACTGAAGCTTTCTTT. Amino acid sequence: CASSLDRGNTEAFF.

The V gene is TRBV7-6, the J gene TRBJ2-7; no firm D call. Germline V gene sequence: CDR1 SGHVS, CDR2 FNYEAQ. The V and J ends lost 5 bases and 1 base respectively, with 9 bases between them. The CDR3 extends over 13 amino acids. In DNA form, the CDR3 reads TGTGCCAGCAGCCCCCTCCTGTCCTACGAGCAGTACTTC. It specifies CASSPLLSYEQYF.

The genes are TRBV2 and TRBJ2-1; D is uncertain. V was clipped by 1 base and J by 7 bases, with 11 bases between them. Germline V gene data show CDR1 as SNHLY and CDR2 as FYNNEI. The CDR3 runs 14 residues. CDR3 DNA sequence: TGTGCCAGCAGTGAAGTGAGAACGGGTAATGAGCAGTTCTTC. This translates into CASSEVRTGNEQFF.

This chain links TRBV28 with TRBJ2-7; TRBD1 matches at 7 bases. Germline trimming cut 6 bases from V and 3 bases from J; bases unmatched to any gene: 11. The CDR3 length is 15 residues. The V gene's germline CDR1 is MDHEN and CDR2 SYDVKM. CDR3 region: CASSSRQGVSYEQYF. CDR3 bases: TGTGCCAGCAGCTCCAGACAGGGTGTGAGCTACGAGCAGTACTTC. The full variable domain, completed using reference TRBV28 and TRBJ2-7, is DVKVTQSSRYLVKRTGEKVFLECVQDMDHENMFWYRQDPGLGLRLIYFSYDVKMKEKGDIPEGYSVSREKKERFSLILESASTNQTSMYLCASSSRQGVSYEQYFGPGTRLTVT.

This clone was detected only a few times. This chain connects TRBV5-1 to TRBJ2-7; D remains unclear. There are 11 residues in the CDR3. V lost 4 bases, J lost 3 bases, and 5 bases lay in between. CDR1 and CDR2 (germline): SGHRS, YFSETQ. CDR3 nucleotides: TGCGCCAGCAGCCCCGACTACGAGCAGTACTTC. This gives the protein CASSPDYEQYF.

With regard to this clone: Other DNA sequences within the sample encode an identical CDR3. The chain carries TRBV18 and TRBJ1-3; unclear D gene. Trimming took 6 bases from V and 0 from J, leaving 9 bases between them. The CDR3 loop spans 14 amino acids. Germline V gene data show CDR1 as KGHSH and CDR2 as LQKENI. The CDR3 protein is CASSPGASGNTIYF. CDR3 nucleotides: TGTGCCAGCTCCCCCGGAGCCTCTGGAAACACCATATATTTT. Variable domain in full (rest from reference TRBV18 and TRBJ1-3): NAGVMQNPRHLVRRRGQEARLRCSPMKGHSHVYWYRQLPEEGLKFMVYLQKENIIDESGMPKERFSAEFPKEGPSILRIQQVVRGDSAAYFCASSPGASGNTIYFGEGSWLTVV.

This chain joins TRBV19 and TRBJ2-6; a weak D match, TRBD1 (6 bases). CDR1 and CDR2 from the germline V gene are LNHDA and SQIVND (reference sequence). V was trimmed by 6 bases and J by 0 bases, leaving 15 bases between them. CDR3 length: 17 amino acids. The CDR3 DNA follows: TGTGCCAGTAGGACAGGACTCTACGGCTCTGGGGCCAACGTCCTGACTTTC. Translated: CASRTGLYGSGANVLTF.

This clone was seen more than once but under ten times. The J gene is TRBJ1-1, the V gene TRBV27, with 10 bases aligning to TRBD1. The trim removed 6 bases at V and 1 base at J, leaving 11 bases unmatched. Germline loops: CDR1 MNHEY, CDR2 SMNVEV (reference sequence). The CDR3 is 17 amino acids. The CDR3 DNA follows: TGTGCCAGCAGACCGGGACAGGGGTACCTTCCGAACACTGAAGCTTTCTTT. Translated: CASRPGQGYLPNTEAFF.

The chain has TRBV19 and TRBJ1-1; no reliable D call. Looked up from germline, CDR1 is LNHDA and CDR2 is SQIVND (reference sequence). The CDR3 is 14 amino acids. The V gene lost 2 bases and the J gene lost 2 bases, with 9 bases spanning the gap. The CDR3 reads CASSIPERNTEAFF. The DNA of the CDR3 is TGTGCCAGTAGTATACCGGAGCGTAACACTGAAGCTTTCTTT.

V and J are TRBV5-6 and TRBJ2-5, with D perhaps given as TRBD1 or TRBD2 (5 bases each). Germline values: CDR1 SGHDT, CDR2 YYEEEE. The ends were cut back, 0 bases at V and 4 bases at J, with 22 bases in the middle. The CDR3 is made up of 18 amino acids. DNA of the CDR3: TGTGCCAGCAGCTTGGCCGTCGGGGCCCCGAGGAGTACAGAGACCCAGTACTTC. It codes for CASSLAVGAPRSTETQYF.

The rearrangement links TRBV28 to TRBJ2-1; the D call may be TRBD1 or TRBD2 (6 bases each). Between the trimmed V and J ends, which lost 4 bases and 8 bases, there was a span of 21 bases. This CDR3 has 16 residues. Germline loops: CDR1 MDHEN, CDR2 SYDVKM. In nucleotides, the CDR3 is TGTGCCAGCAGTTCTAGACCCGGGACGGGGGCCTATGAGCAGTTCTTC. Translation gives CASSSRPGTGAYEQFF.

The rearrangement joins TRBV7-3 to TRBJ2-1; tentatively, D is TRBD1 (6 bases). Trimming left V 5 bases short and J 7 bases short, with 12 bases between. Germline values: CDR1 SGHTA, CDR2 FQGTGA. The CDR3 covers 13 residues. CDR3 sequence (DNA): TGTGCCAGCAGCAAAACAGGGTTGAATGAGCAGTTCTTC. Translating it yields CASSKTGLNEQFF.

V gene TRBV29-1 combines with J gene TRBJ2-1, with 7 bases lining up with TRBD2. V was pared by 5 bases and J by 2 bases, with 6 bases of the junction left unmatched. CDR1 and CDR2 (germline): SQVTM, ANQGSEA. The CDR3 is 14 residues long. CDR3 residues: CSVFAGETYNEQFF. The CDR3 DNA follows: TGCAGCGTTTTTGCGGGAGAGACCTACAATGAGCAGTTCTTC.